The clone carrying this T cell receptor beta chain turned up a few times. The antigen is unknown. This CDR3 is 11 amino acids long. CDR1 DFQATT and CDR2 SNEGSKA come from the germline V gene (reference sequence). The germline V and J ends were trimmed by 6 bases and 8 bases, with 13 bases remaining between them. Clones were read by immunoSEQ multiplex PCR, and TCRdb kept only the in-frame ones, dropping some. The table shows about 26,000 clones, with roughly 70% occurring only once. This specimen belongs to a study of OX40 agonist ivuxolimab in advanced cancers. Study-level information: In this cohort, patients received ivuxolimab, an agonistic anti-OX40 (CD134) antibody. Study-wide findings and caveats: Individuals who were partial responders at 0.1-3.0 mg/kg had clonal expansion that ranked among the lowest.

The chain recombines TRBV20-1 with TRBJ1-1; D gene ambiguous. This TCR came from an adult with an advanced solid tumor such as melanoma, head and neck, liver or kidney cancer. The sample here was CD4+ or CD8+ T cells sorted from blood, taken in a trial of the OX40 agonist ivuxolimab. CDR3 amino acids: CSARKVPEAFF. CDR3 coding DNA: TGCAGTGCAAGGAAAGTGCCAGAAGCTTTCTTT.